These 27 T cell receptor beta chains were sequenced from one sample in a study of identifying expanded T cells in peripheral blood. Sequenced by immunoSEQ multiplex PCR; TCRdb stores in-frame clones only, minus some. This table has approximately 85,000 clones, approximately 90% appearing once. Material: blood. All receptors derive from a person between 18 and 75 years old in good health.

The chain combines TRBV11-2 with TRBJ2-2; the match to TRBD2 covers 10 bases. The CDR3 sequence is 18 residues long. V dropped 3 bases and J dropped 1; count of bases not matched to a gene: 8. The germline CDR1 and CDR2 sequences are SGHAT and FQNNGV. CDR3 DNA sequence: TGTGCCAGCAGCTTTAGGCCTAGCGGGGGCCTGAACACCGGGGAGCTGTTTTTT. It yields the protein CASSFRPSGGLNTGELFF.

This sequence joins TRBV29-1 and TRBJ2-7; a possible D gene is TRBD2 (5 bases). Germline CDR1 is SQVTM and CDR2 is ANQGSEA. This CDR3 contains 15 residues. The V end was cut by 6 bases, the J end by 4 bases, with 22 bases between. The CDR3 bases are TGCAGCGTCCCCCGGACGGACGGAGGTGTGTACGAGCAGTACTTC. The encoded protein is CSVPRTDGGVYEQYF.

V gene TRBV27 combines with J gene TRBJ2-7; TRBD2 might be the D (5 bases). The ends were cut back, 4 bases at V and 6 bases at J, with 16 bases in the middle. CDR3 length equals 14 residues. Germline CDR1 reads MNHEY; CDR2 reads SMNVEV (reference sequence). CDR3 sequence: CASSSGLGVGEQYF. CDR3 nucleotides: TGTGCCAGCAGTTCCGGACTTGGGGTTGGCGAGCAGTACTTC.

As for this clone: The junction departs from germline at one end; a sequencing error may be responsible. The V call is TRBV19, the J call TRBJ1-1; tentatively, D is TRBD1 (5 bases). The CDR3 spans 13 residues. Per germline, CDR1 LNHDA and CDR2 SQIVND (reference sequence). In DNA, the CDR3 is TGTGCCAGTAGGGATTGGGGGAACGCTGAAGCTTTCTTT. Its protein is CASRDWGNAEAFF.

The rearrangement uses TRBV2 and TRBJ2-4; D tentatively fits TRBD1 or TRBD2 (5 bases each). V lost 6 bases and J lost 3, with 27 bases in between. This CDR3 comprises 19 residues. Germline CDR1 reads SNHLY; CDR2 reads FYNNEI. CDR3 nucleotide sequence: TGTGCCAGCAGCCTCCCCAGCGGCCCACAGGCAGTCGGCAAAAACATTCAGTACTTC. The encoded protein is CASSLPSGPQAVGKNIQYF. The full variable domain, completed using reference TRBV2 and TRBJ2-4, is EPEVTQTPSHQVTQMGQEVILRCVPISNHLYFYWYRQILGQKVEFLVSFYNNEISEKSEIFDDQFSVERPDGSNFTLKIRSTKLEDSAMYFCASSLPSGPQAVGKNIQYFGAGTRLSVL.

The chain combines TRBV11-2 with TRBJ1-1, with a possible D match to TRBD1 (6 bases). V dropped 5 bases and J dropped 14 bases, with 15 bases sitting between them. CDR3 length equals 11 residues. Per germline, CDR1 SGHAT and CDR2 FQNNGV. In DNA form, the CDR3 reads TGTGCCAGCAGCACCTCAGGGGAGAGGTTCTTT. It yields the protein CASSTSGERFF.

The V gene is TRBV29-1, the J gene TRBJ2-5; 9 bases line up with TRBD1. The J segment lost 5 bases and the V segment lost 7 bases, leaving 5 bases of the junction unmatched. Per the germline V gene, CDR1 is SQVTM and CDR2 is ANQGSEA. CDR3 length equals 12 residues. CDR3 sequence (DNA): TGCAGCGCCGGACAGGGGAGCGAGACCCAGTACTTC. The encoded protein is CSAGQGSETQYF.

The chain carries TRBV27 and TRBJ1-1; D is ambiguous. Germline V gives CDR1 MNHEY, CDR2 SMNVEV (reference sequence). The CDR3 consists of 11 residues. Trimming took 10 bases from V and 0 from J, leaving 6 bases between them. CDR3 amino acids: CAIGMNTEAFF. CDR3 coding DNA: TGTGCCATCGGGATGAACACTGAAGCTTTCTTT.

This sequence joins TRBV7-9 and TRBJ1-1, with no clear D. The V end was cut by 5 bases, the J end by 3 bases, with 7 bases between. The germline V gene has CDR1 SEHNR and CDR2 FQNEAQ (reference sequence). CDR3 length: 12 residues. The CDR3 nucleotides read TGTGCCAGCAGCCTATTATACACTGAAGCTTTCTTT. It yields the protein CASSLLYTEAFF.

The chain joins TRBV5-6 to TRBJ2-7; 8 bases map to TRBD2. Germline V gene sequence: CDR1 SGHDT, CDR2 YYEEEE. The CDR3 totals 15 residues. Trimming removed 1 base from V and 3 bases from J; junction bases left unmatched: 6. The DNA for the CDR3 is TGTGCCAGCAGCTTGTCGGGGGGGCTCCGCTACGAGCAGTACTTC. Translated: CASSLSGGLRYEQYF.

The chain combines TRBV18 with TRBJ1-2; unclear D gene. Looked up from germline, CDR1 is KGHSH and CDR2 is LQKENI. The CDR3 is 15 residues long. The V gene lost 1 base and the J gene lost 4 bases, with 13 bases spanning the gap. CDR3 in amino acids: CASSPQEMDGYGYTF. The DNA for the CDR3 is TGTGCCAGCTCACCACAGGAGATGGACGGCTATGGCTACACCTTC. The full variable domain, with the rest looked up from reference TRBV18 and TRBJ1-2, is NAGVMQNPRHLVRRRGQEARLRCSPMKGHSHVYWYRQLPEEGLKFMVYLQKENIIDESGMPKERFSAEFPKEGPSILRIQQVVRGDSAAYFCASSPQEMDGYGYTFGSGTRLTVV.

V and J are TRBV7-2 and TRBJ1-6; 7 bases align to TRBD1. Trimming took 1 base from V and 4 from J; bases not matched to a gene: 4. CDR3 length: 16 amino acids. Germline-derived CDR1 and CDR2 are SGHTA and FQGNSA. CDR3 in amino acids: CASSLVATGYNSPLHF. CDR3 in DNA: TGTGCCAGCAGCTTAGTGGCGACAGGGTATAATTCACCCCTCCACTTT.

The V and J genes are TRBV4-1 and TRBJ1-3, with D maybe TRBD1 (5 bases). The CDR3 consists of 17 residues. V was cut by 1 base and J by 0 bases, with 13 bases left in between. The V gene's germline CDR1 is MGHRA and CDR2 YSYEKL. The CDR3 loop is CASSQGGRSRSGNTIYF. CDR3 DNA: TGCGCCAGCAGCCAAGGGGGACGGAGCCGCTCTGGAAACACCATATATTTT.

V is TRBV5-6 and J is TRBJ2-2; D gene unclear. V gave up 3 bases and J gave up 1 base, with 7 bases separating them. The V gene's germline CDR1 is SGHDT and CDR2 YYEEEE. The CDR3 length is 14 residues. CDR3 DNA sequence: TGTGCCAGCAGCTCGGCCCTGAACACCGGGGAGCTGTTTTTT. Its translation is CASSSALNTGELFF.

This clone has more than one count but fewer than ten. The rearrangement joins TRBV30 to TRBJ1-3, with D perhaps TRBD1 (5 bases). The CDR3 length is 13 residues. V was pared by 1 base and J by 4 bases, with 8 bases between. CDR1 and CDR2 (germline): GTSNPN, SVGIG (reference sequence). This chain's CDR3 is CAWSGGLGNTIYF. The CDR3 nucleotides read TGTGCCTGGAGTGGGGGCCTCGGAAACACCATATATTTT.

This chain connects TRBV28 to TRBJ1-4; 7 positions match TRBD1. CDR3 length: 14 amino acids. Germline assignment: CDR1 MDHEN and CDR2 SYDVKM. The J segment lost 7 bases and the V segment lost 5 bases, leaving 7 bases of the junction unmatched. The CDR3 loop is CASSKQGSGEKLFF. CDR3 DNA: TGTGCCAGCAGTAAACAGGGGTCAGGTGAAAAACTGTTTTTT.

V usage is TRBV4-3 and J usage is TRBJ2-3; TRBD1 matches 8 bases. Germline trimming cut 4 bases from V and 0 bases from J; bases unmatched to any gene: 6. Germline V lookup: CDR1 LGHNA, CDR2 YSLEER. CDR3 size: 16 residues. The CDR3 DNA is TGCGCCAGCAGCCCGCAGGGGGCTACTAGCACAGATACGCAGTATTTT. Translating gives CASSPQGATSTDTQYF.

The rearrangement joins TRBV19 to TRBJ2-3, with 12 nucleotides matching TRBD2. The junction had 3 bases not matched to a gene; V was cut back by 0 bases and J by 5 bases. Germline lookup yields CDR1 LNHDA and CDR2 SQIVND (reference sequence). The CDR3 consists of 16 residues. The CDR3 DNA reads TGTGCCAGTAGTATAGAACCTAGCGGGGGGGGAGATACGCAGTATTTT. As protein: CASSIEPSGGGDTQYF.

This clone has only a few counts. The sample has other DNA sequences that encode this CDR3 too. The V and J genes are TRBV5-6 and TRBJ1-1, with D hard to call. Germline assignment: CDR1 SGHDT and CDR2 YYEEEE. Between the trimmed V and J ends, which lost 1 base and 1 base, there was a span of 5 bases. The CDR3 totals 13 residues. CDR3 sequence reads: CASSLSPNTEAFF. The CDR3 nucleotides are TGTGCCAGCAGCTTGTCTCCGAACACTGAAGCTTTCTTT. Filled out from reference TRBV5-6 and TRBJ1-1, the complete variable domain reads DAGVTQSPTHLIKTRGQQVTLRCSPKSGHDTVSWYQQALGQGPQFIFQYYEEEERQRGNFPDRFSGHQFPNYSSELNVNALLLGDSALYLCASSLSPNTEAFFGQGTRLTVV.

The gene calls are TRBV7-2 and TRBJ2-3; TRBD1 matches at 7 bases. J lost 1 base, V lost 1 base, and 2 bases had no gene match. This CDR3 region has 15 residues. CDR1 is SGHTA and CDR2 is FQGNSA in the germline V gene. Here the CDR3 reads CASSLVGQGTDTQYF. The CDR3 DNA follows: TGTGCCAGCAGCTTAGTAGGACAGGGCACAGATACGCAGTATTTT. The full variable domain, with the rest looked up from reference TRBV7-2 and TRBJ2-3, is GAGVSQSPSNKVTEKGKDVELRCDPISGHTALYWYRQSLGQGLEFLIYFQGNSAPDKSGLPSDRFSAERTGGSVSTLTIQRTQQEDSAVYLCASSLVGQGTDTQYFGPGTRLTVL.

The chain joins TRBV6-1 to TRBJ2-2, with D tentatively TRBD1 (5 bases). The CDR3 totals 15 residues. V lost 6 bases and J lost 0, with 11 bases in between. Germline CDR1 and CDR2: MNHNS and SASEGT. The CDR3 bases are TGTGCCAGCAGAAATAGACAGCCGAACACCGGGGAGCTGTTTTTT. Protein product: CASRNRQPNTGELFF.

CDR3 bases: TGCGCCAGCAGCCAAGGGCTTCAGGGCGGGCAGCCCCAGCATTTT. Its protein is CASSQGLQGGQPQHF. The rearrangement joins TRBV4-3 to TRBJ1-5; a weak D match, TRBD1 (5 bases). Between the trimmed V and J ends, which lost 1 base and 7 bases, there was a span of 14 bases. The germline V gene has CDR1 LGHNA and CDR2 YSLEER. CDR3 length equals 15 residues.

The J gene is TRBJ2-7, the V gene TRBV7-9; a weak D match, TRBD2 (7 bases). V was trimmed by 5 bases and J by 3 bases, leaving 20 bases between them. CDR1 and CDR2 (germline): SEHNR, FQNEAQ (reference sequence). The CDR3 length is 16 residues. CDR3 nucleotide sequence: TGTGCCAGCAGCGCGGGGGCGGGGGAGCCTATCTACGAGCAGTACTTC. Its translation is CASSAGAGEPIYEQYF.

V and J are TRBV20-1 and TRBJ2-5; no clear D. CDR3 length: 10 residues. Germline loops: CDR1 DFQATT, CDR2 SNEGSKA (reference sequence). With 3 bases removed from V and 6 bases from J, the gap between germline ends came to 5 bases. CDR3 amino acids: CSASLKTQYF. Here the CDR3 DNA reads TGCAGTGCTAGTTTAAAGACCCAGTACTTC.

This chain's CDR3 is CASSEYGWEREETQYF. The CDR3 region has the DNA TGTGCCAGCAGTGAATACGGGTGGGAGAGGGAAGAGACCCAGTACTTC. The chain recombines TRBV25-1 with TRBJ2-5; D possibly corresponds to TRBD2 (5 bases). The CDR3 runs 16 residues. V lost 0 bases and J lost 3, with 14 bases in between. Germline values: CDR1 MGHDK, CDR2 SYGVNS.

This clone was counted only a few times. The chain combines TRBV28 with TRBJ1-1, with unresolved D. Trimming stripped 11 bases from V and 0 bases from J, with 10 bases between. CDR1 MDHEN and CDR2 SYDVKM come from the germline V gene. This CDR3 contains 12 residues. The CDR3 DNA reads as TGTGCCGCGGCCCTCATGAACACTGAAGCTTTCTTT. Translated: CAAALMNTEAFF.

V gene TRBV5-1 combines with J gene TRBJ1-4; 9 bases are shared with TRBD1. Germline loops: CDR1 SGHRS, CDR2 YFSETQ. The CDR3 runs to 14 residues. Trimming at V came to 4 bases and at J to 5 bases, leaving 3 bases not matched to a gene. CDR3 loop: CASSRDRGNEKLFF. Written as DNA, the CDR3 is TGCGCCAGCAGCCGAGACAGGGGGAATGAAAAACTGTTTTTT.